The 20 T cell receptor beta chains below all came from one sample that was sequenced in a study of lymphopenia after photon versus proton radiotherapy (dated by TCRdb to the late 2010s). The library came from the immunoSEQ multiplex PCR assay. What TCRdb holds here is the immuneACCESS table cut down to in-frame rearrangements. Part of the clones is not present; checked against another copy, under half of the missing clones reflect an unresolved V gene, and the others are unexplained. Within this sample are around 63,000 clones, with approximately 83% of them counted one time only. Roughly 2.1% of the sample comes from the top ten. The source material was peripheral blood, sampled from a patient treated with photon-based radiotherapy. All receptors come from a man in his forties with gastric cancer.

V is TRBV4-1 and J is TRBJ1-1, with D possibly being TRBD1 (5 bases). Trimming took off 4 bases at V and 0 bases at J, with 9 bases between the two ends. Germline V gene lookup returns CDR1 MGHRA and CDR2 YSYEKL. The CDR3 totals 14 residues. For the CDR3, the DNA is TGCGCCAGCAGCCCTGGACATATGAACACTGAAGCTTTCTTT. Translated: CASSPGHMNTEAFF.

In DNA form, the CDR3 reads TGTGCCAGCAGTTTTACAGGGGGCGCGGGACAGCCCCAGCATTTT. This sequence encodes CASSFTGGAGQPQHF. V usage is TRBV27 and J usage is TRBJ1-5; 9 positions agree with TRBD1. This CDR3 is built from 15 residues. The V gene's germline CDR1 is MNHEY and CDR2 SMNVEV (reference sequence). Trimming cost V 3 bases and J 7 bases; bases outside gene matches: 7.

The chain links TRBV7-6 to TRBJ1-1, with 9 bases lining up with TRBD1. The CDR3 is 14 residues long. Trimming cost V 5 bases and J 7 bases; bases outside gene matches: 8. Per the germline V gene, CDR1 is SGHVS and CDR2 is FNYEAQ. The DNA for the CDR3 is TGTGCCAGCAGCCCCCGGACAGGGGACCTTGAAGCTTTCTTT. Residues: CASSPRTGDLEAFF.

The chain recombines TRBV6-1 with TRBJ2-2, with 12 nucleotides matching TRBD2. Germline-derived CDR1 and CDR2 are MNHNS and SASEGT. The V and J ends lost 3 bases and 16 bases, in that order; junction bases with no gene match: 6. This CDR3 contains 13 residues. The CDR3 coding sequence is TGTGCCAGCAGTGATCGACTAGCGGGGGACCAGTTTTTT. Encoded protein: CASSDRLAGDQFF.

This chain joins TRBV4-2 and TRBJ2-5; D remains ambiguous. This CDR3 has 14 amino acids. V was pared by 0 bases and J by 5 bases, with 10 bases between. Per germline, CDR1 LGHNA and CDR2 YNFKEQ. The CDR3 loop is CASSQDPDSETQYF. The CDR3 region has the DNA TGTGCCAGCAGCCAAGATCCCGACTCTGAGACCCAGTACTTC.

This chain uses TRBV19 with TRBJ1-5, with TRBD1 identical over 10 bases. V lost 6 bases and J lost 6; bases outside the gene matches: 5. CDR1 and CDR2 (germline): LNHDA, SQIVND (reference sequence). The CDR3 loop spans 14 amino acids. The CDR3 protein is CASSTTGGGQPQHF. The DNA of the CDR3 is TGTGCCAGTAGCACGACAGGGGGCGGTCAGCCCCAGCATTTT.

The J gene is TRBJ1-2, the V gene TRBV14; D not resolved. The germline CDR1 and CDR2 sequences are SGHDN and FVKESK. The CDR3 spans 14 residues. Trimming took 1 base from V and 7 from J, leaving 13 bases between them. CDR3 bases: TGTGCCAGCAGCCAAGCCACGGTGTGGGGTGGCTACACCTTC. This sequence encodes CASSQATVWGGYTF.

The genes are TRBV12-5 and TRBJ1-5; no reliable D call. The ends were cut back, 1 base at V and 1 base at J, with 8 bases in the middle. Germline V CDR1 and CDR2: LGHNT, FRNRAP. This CDR3 is built from 15 residues. CDR3 amino acids: CASGLDGRSNQPQHF. The CDR3 DNA is TGTGCTAGTGGTTTGGACGGACGGAGCAATCAGCCCCAGCATTTT.

The gene calls are TRBV19 and TRBJ1-1; the match to TRBD1 covers 11 bases. V lost 5 bases and J lost 6; bases outside the gene matches: 8. The germline V gene has CDR1 LNHDA and CDR2 SQIVND (reference sequence). The CDR3 length is 15 residues. In DNA form, the CDR3 reads TGTGCCAGTAGTCTAGGACAGGGGGCATCCGCTGAAGCTTTCTTT. This translates into CASSLGQGASAEAFF.

The V call is TRBV27, the J call TRBJ1-2, with 8 bases lining up with TRBD1. CDR1 MNHEY and CDR2 SMNVEV come from the germline V gene (reference sequence). V was clipped by 5 bases and J by 0 bases; unmatched bases: 8. The CDR3 runs to 16 residues. The CDR3 here is CASSPGQGRSNYGYTF. The CDR3 DNA follows: TGTGCCAGCAGTCCCGGACAGGGTCGATCTAACTATGGCTACACCTTC.

The rearrangement links TRBV5-4 to TRBJ1-1; the match to TRBD1 covers 7 bases. V shed 4 bases, J shed 6 bases, and the junction held 12 bases outside the gene matches. Germline CDR1 SGHNT, CDR2 YYREEE (reference sequence). The CDR3 length is 15 residues. This CDR3 is CASSTRQGGSSEAFF. The CDR3 DNA follows: TGTGCCAGCAGCACCCGACAGGGAGGTTCGTCTGAAGCTTTCTTT.

The rearrangement links TRBV7-9 to TRBJ2-3, with 8 bases identical to TRBD1. Germline V gene data show CDR1 as SEHNR and CDR2 as FQNEAQ (reference sequence). J lost 3 bases, V lost 5 bases, and 10 bases had no gene match. There are 16 residues in the CDR3. The CDR3 spells CASSQGVQGVTDTQYF. The DNA for the CDR3 is TGTGCCAGCAGCCAAGGGGTACAGGGGGTGACAGATACGCAGTATTTT.

The V gene is TRBV12-5, the J gene TRBJ1-2; D remains ambiguous. The V gene lost 1 base and the J gene lost 2 bases, with 14 bases spanning the gap. From germline, CDR1 is LGHNT and CDR2 FRNRAP. The CDR3 sequence is 16 residues long. The CDR3 region has the DNA TGTGCTAGTGGTTTGGCCTACAGTCAAAGGAACTATGGCTACACCTTC. The encoded protein is CASGLAYSQRNYGYTF.

The chain employs TRBV2 and TRBJ2-1, with D maybe TRBD2 (7 bases). The germline V gene encodes CDR1 SNHLY and CDR2 FYNNEI. The CDR3 loop spans 14 amino acids. V dropped 4 bases and J dropped 8 bases, with 15 bases sitting between them. The CDR3 DNA reads TGTGCCAGCAGTGTTAATCGAGGGGGGGATGAGCAGTTCTTC. Encoded protein: CASSVNRGGDEQFF.

The genes are TRBV23-1 and TRBJ2-3; TRBD1 is a possible D gene (6 bases). Being an ORF, TRBV23-1 has a function that is uncertain. V was shortened by 0 bases and J by 5 bases, with 24 bases between the two germline ends. The CDR3 is 19 residues long. The CDR3 bases are TGCGCCAGCAGTCAATCGTCCCGGGGACATCCTGCGACAGGAGATACGCAGTATTTT. Protein product: CASSQSSRGHPATGDTQYF.

V and J are TRBV15 and TRBJ2-1, with D unresolved. In germline, CDR1 is LNHNV, CDR2 YYDKDF (reference sequence). This CDR3 has 12 residues. Between the trimmed V and J ends, which lost 8 bases and 5 bases, there was a span of 10 bases. This CDR3 is CATLGPNNEQFF. The CDR3 nucleotides are TGTGCCACCCTCGGACCCAACAATGAGCAGTTCTTC.

The V call is TRBV30, the J call TRBJ2-6, with no clear D. CDR1 is GTSNPN, CDR2 SVGIG, per germline (reference sequence). The CDR3 runs 15 residues. The V and J ends lost 0 bases and 0 bases respectively, with 6 bases between them. The DNA of the CDR3 is TGTGCCTGGAGTGTAGGGCCCTCTGGGGCCAACGTCCTGACTTTC. Its protein is CAWSVGPSGANVLTF.

V and J are TRBV19 and TRBJ2-1; D possibly corresponds to TRBD2 (5 bases). In germline, CDR1 is LNHDA, CDR2 SQIVND (reference sequence). Deletions cut 4 bases from V and 5 bases from J, with 9 bases between. The CDR3 is made up of 13 amino acids. In nucleotides, the CDR3 is TGTGCCAGTAGTAATGGACTCCACAATGAGCAGTTCTTC. Its protein product is CASSNGLHNEQFF.

The gene calls are TRBV6-5 and TRBJ1-6, with 8 bases aligning to TRBD1. Germline V gene lookup returns CDR1 MNHEY and CDR2 SVGAGI. Unmatched junction bases numbered 4, after V lost 0 bases and J lost 6 bases. This CDR3 region has 16 residues. In DNA, the CDR3 is TGTGCCAGCAGTTACTCTCGGGACAGGAGTAATTCACCCCTCCACTTT. This encodes CASSYSRDRSNSPLHF.

This clone was recorded a few times. The gene calls are TRBV9 and TRBJ2-3, with a tentative D call TRBD1 (5 bases). Germline lookup yields CDR1 SGDLS and CDR2 YYNGEE. V lost 2 bases to trimming and J lost 1 base, with 11 bases between them. The CDR3 sequence is 15 residues long. CDR3 DNA sequence: TGTGCCAGCAGCGTTACAGGAATGGGCACAGATACGCAGTATTTT. Protein product: CASSVTGMGTDTQYF.